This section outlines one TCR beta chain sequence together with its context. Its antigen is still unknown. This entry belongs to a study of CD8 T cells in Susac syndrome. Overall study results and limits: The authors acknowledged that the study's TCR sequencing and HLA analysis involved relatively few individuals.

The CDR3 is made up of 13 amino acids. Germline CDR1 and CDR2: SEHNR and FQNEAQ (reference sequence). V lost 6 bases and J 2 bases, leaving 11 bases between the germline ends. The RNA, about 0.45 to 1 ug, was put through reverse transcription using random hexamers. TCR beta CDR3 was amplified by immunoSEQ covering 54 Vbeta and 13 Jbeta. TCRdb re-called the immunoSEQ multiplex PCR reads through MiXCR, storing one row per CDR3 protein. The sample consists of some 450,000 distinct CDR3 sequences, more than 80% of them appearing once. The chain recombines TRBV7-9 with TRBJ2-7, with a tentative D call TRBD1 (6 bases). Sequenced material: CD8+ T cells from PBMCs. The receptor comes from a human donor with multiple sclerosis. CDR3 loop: CASSLDSPYEQYF. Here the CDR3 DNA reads TGTGCCAGCAGTTTGGACAGCCCCTACGAGCAGTACTTC. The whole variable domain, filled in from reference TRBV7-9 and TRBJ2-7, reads DTGVSQNPRHKITKRGQNVTFRCDPISEHNRLYWYRQTLGQGPEFLTYFQNEAQLEKSRLLSDRFSAERPKGSFSTLEIQRTEQGDSAMYLCASSLDSPYEQYFGPGTRLTVT.